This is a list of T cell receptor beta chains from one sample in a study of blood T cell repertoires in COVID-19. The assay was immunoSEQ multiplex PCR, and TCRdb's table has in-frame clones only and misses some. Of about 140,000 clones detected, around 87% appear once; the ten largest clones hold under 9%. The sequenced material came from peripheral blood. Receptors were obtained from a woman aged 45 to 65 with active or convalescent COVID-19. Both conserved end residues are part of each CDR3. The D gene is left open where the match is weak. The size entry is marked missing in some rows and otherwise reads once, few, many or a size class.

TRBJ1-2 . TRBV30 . CAWRDSAREGYTF TGTGCCTGGAGGGATAGCGCTCGTGAAGGCTACACCTTC
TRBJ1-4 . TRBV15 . CATSRDLLLPKLFF TGTGCCACCAGCAGAGATCTCCTCCTACCAAAACTGTTTTTT
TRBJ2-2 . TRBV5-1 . CATQRTGRDTGELFF TGCGCCACCCAGCGGACAGGGAGGGACACCGGGGAGCTGTTTTTT
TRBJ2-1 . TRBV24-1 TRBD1 CATSDPGTGDNEQFF TGTGCCACCAGTGATCCCGGGACAGGGGACAATGAGCAGTTCTTC
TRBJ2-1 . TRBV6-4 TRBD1 CASREQGASYNEQFF TGTGCCAGCAGGGAGCAGGGGGCTAGTTACAATGAGCAGTTCTTC
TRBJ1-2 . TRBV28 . CASSLPTGLFYGYTF TGTGCCAGCAGTTTACCAACGGGACTGTTCTATGGCTACACCTTC
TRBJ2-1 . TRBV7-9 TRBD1 CASSPRTGGGYNEQFF TGTGCCAGCAGCCCCCGGACAGGGGGCGGTTACAATGAGCAGTTCTTC
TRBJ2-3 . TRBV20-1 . CSASGGMQYF TGCAGTGCTAGCGGGGGAATGCAGTATTTT
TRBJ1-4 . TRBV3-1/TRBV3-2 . CASSQAGATVKLFF TGTGCCAGCAGCCAAGCAGGGGCGACCGTAAAACTGTTTTTT
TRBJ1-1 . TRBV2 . CASSGDLNTEAFF TGTGCCAGCAGTGGGGACTTGAACACTGAAGCTTTCTTT
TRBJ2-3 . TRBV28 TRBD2 CASRGLAGVGDTQYF TGTGCCAGCAGGGGACTAGCGGGAGTCGGGGATACGCAGTATTTT
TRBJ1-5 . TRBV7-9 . CASSLGEVGQPQHF TGTGCCAGCAGCTTAGGAGAAGTCGGTCAGCCCCAGCATTTT
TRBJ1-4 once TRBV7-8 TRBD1 CASSLNPGGTEKLFF TGTGCCAGCAGCTTAAATCCAGGGGGTACTGAAAAACTGTTTTTT
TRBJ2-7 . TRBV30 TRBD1 CAWSPGTGTLDEQYF TGTGCCTGGAGTCCCGGGACAGGGACCTTGGACGAGCAGTACTTC
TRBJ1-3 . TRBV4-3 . CASSQTASGNTIYF TGCGCCAGCAGCCAAACAGCCTCTGGAAACACCATATATTTT